This T cell receptor (beta chain) was recorded in a study of T cells in Graves' hyperthyroidism and ophthalmopathy. Whole-study findings and limits: Also found in blood were most expanded thyroid clonotypes above 0.001.

About this clonotype itself: Its antigen is not identified.

Amplified TCR beta CDR3 regions came from RNA transcripts. The TCR CDR3 first-round RT-PCR relied on the HTBI primer set. TCRdb re-derived calls from the multiplex PCR reads in MiXCR, one entry per CDR3 protein. The table lists 650,000 to 800,000 distinct CDR3 sequences, roughly 45% of them singletons. The CDR3 totals 12 residues. Trimming left V 5 bases short and J 4 bases short, with 9 bases between. Germline loops: CDR1 SEHNR, CDR2 FQNEAQ (reference sequence). V usage is TRBV7-9 and J usage is TRBJ2-7; D gene ambiguous. This receptor was taken from an adult man with Graves' disease, either hyperthyroidism or ophthalmopathy (not recorded which). Sample: peripheral blood or thyroid tissue (not recorded which). The CDR3 protein is CASSDTEYEQYF. The DNA for the CDR3 is TGTGCCAGCAGCGACACGGAGTACGAGCAGTACTTC.